This entry lists 30 T cell receptor beta chains sequenced from one sample in a study of T cells in Graves' hyperthyroidism and ophthalmopathy. Authors of the study amplified TCR beta CDR3 regions from RNA transcripts. The primer set for the first-round RT-PCR of the TCR CDR3 was HTBI. TCRdb reprocessed the multiplex PCR reads via MiXCR and lists one record per CDR3 protein. The sample gives more than 300,000 distinct CDR3 sequences, approximately 15% of which show up once; roughly 9.6% is in the top ten. Sequencing was carried out using blood. The source of these receptors is a woman aged 60-75 years with Graves' hyperthyroidism.

This clonotype was found many times. The chain carries TRBV30 and TRBJ1-6; 9 positions agree with TRBD1. This CDR3 comprises 16 residues. The ends lost 0 bases at V and 8 bases at J; junction bases unmatched: 8. From germline, CDR1 is GTSNPN and CDR2 SVGIG (reference sequence). CDR3: CAWSVLLGQGYSPLHF. CDR3 in DNA: TGTGCCTGGAGTGTACTGCTGGGACAGGGTTATTCACCCCTCCACTTT.

This clonotype was seen ten or more times. The chain combines TRBV24-1 with TRBJ2-1; no clear D. There are 14 residues in the CDR3. Germline CDR1 reads KGHDR; CDR2 reads SFDVKD. Deletions cut 10 bases from V and 8 bases from J, with 20 bases between. CDR3 sequence: CATPDVLRRDEQFF. The CDR3 DNA sequence: TGTGCCACTCCAGACGTACTAAGACGGGATGAGCAGTTCTTC.

The chain recombines TRBV4-2 with TRBJ1-3; possible D gene TRBD1, 5 bases. V was clipped by 0 bases and J by 2 bases, with 11 bases between them. The germline gives CDR1 LGHNA, CDR2 YNFKEQ. This CDR3 region has 16 residues. DNA of the CDR3: TGTGCCAGCAGCCAAGATTTAAGCAGGGCTGGAAACACCATATATTTT. It specifies CASSQDLSRAGNTIYF.

This clonotype was picked up many times. The V and J genes are TRBV7-6 and TRBJ2-2, with a tentative D call TRBD1 (6 bases). V lost 10 bases and J 2 bases, leaving 14 bases between the germline ends. Germline-derived CDR1 and CDR2 are SGHVS and FNYEAQ. The CDR3 has 14 residues. CDR3 residues: CATLLQGNTGELFF. CDR3 nucleotide sequence: TGTGCCACCCTACTACAGGGTAACACCGGGGAGCTGTTTTTT.

This clonotype has a count of ten or more. Sequence at one end of the junction differs from germline and may be a read error. DNA of the CDR3: TGTACCAGCAGCCAAATAGCGGGGGCCTACAATGAGCAGTTCTTC. It translates to CTSSQIAGAYNEQFF. This chain uses TRBV3-1 with TRBJ2-1; 9 nucleotides agree with TRBD2. CDR1 is LGHDT, CDR2 YNNKEL, per germline (reference sequence). The CDR3 spans 15 residues.

The chain combines TRBV20-1 with TRBJ1-5, with D uncertain. This CDR3 has 13 residues. The germline V gene encodes CDR1 DFQATT and CDR2 SNEGSKA (reference sequence). Trimming removed 3 bases from V and 6 bases from J, with 12 bases in between. As DNA, the CDR3 is TGCAGTGCTAGTAGGGATGCGGGTCAGCCCCAGCATTTT. This codes for CSASRDAGQPQHF.

Many counts were recorded for this clonotype. V gene TRBV18 combines with J gene TRBJ1-1, with D maybe TRBD1 (5 bases). CDR3 length equals 14 residues. V shed 3 bases and J shed 0 bases, with 8 bases lying between them. Germline V gene lookup returns CDR1 KGHSH and CDR2 LQKENI. CDR3 DNA sequence: TGTGCCAGCTCACCCCCAGGGATGAACACTGAAGCTTTCTTT. It translates to CASSPPGMNTEAFF.

This clonotype occurred many times. The chain has TRBV11-3 and TRBJ2-1; 8 bases fit TRBD2. With V trimmed by 8 bases and J by 7 bases, 7 bases remained unmatched. The germline V gene has CDR1 SGHNT and CDR2 YENEEA. The CDR3 is 13 residues long. CDR3 sequence: CASGLAGGNEQFF. In DNA, the CDR3 is TGTGCCAGCGGTCTAGCGGGTGGGAATGAGCAGTTCTTC.

This clonotype turned up a few times. This chain links TRBV5-1 with TRBJ2-7, with D unresolved. The CDR3 covers 14 residues. The V and J ends lost 0 bases and 0 bases respectively, with 7 bases between them. From germline, CDR1 is SGHRS and CDR2 YFSETQ. CDR3 sequence: CASSLGAASYEQYF. In nucleotides, the CDR3 is TGCGCCAGCAGCTTGGGGGCCGCCTCCTACGAGCAGTACTTC.

This clonotype was seen many times. V is TRBV5-1 and J is TRBJ2-7, with TRBD2 as a possible D gene (6 bases). Trimming pared 4 bases from V and 7 bases from J, leaving 21 bases between. This CDR3 has 15 residues. Looked up from germline, CDR1 is SGHRS and CDR2 is YFSETQ. DNA for the CDR3: TGCGCCAGCAGCCCCCTGGGGGTAGCTGGAGGGGAGCAGTACTTC. Its translation is CASSPLGVAGGEQYF.

This clonotype was seen only a few times. The chain's CDR3 is CASSPPNTENTEAFF. DNA of the CDR3: TGTGCCAGCTCACCACCTAACACCGAGAACACTGAAGCTTTCTTT. This chain uses TRBV18 with TRBJ1-1; no reliable D call. Germline CDR1 is KGHSH and CDR2 is LQKENI. Trimming removed 0 bases from V and 1 base from J, with 9 bases in between. The CDR3 contains 15 residues.

V and J are TRBV30 and TRBJ2-7; 8 nucleotides agree with TRBD2. Germline loops: CDR1 GTSNPN, CDR2 SVGIG (reference sequence). The CDR3 runs 15 residues. With V trimmed by 2 bases and J by 4 bases, 10 bases remained unmatched. The CDR3 protein is CAWSPVGTSGYEQYF. The CDR3 region has the DNA TGTGCCTGGAGTCCCGTCGGGACTAGTGGATACGAGCAGTACTTC.

The chain couples TRBV5-4 to TRBJ2-7, with no clear D. This CDR3 contains 13 residues. V lost 4 bases, J lost 6 bases, and 14 bases lay in between. Germline V gives CDR1 SGHNT, CDR2 YYREEE (reference sequence). CDR3 amino acids: CASSLYSVREQYF. The CDR3 region has the DNA TGTGCCAGCAGCCTGTATTCCGTTCGCGAGCAGTACTTC.

This clonotype came up many times. This chain connects TRBV6-1 to TRBJ1-6; 10 bases match TRBD1. CDR3 length: 15 amino acids. Germline V lookup: CDR1 MNHNS, CDR2 SASEGT. Trimming cost V 5 bases and J 9 bases; bases outside gene matches: 7. This CDR3 is CASSTTGGEGSPLHF. CDR3 in DNA: TGTGCCAGCAGTACGACAGGGGGCGAGGGTTCACCCCTCCACTTT.

This clonotype was seen many times. The chain couples TRBV30 to TRBJ2-1; no definite D call. This CDR3 has 11 residues. V lost 4 bases and J lost 9, with 10 bases in between. Germline loops: CDR1 GTSNPN, CDR2 SVGIG (reference sequence). The CDR3 is CAWTMSGEQFF. The CDR3 DNA follows: TGTGCCTGGACGATGTCGGGTGAGCAGTTCTTC.

This clonotype was seen repeatedly, ten times or more. The J gene is TRBJ2-7, the V gene TRBV5-1; TRBD1 might be the D (6 bases). The length of the CDR3 is 17 residues. V was trimmed by 2 bases and J by 4 bases, leaving 22 bases between them. The germline V gene has CDR1 SGHRS and CDR2 YFSETQ. The CDR3 sequence is CASSLALGPSQGYEQYF. The CDR3 bases are TGCGCCAGCAGCTTAGCTCTTGGCCCGTCACAGGGATACGAGCAGTACTTC.

This clonotype occurred many times. The chain carries TRBV29-1 and TRBJ1-3; D is undetermined. This CDR3 is built from 18 residues. Germline CDR1 is SQVTM and CDR2 is ANQGSEA. The V and J ends lost 1 base and 1 base respectively, with 20 bases between them. Here the CDR3 reads CSVEGGTGEVLSGNTIYF. CDR3 bases: TGCAGCGTTGAAGGAGGTACCGGGGAGGTATTATCTGGAAACACCATATATTTT.

A single count supports this clonotype. This could be a read error, since a much larger clone is one nucleotide away. The chain combines TRBV20-1 with TRBJ2-3; the D is unclear. Germline V gene lookup returns CDR1 DFQATT and CDR2 SNEGSKA (reference sequence). V dropped 3 bases and J dropped 3 bases, with 19 bases sitting between them. The length of the CDR3 is 16 residues. DNA of the CDR3: TGCAGTGCTAGCGGTCTATCTAAACAGAAGACAGATACGCAGTATTTT. Its protein product is CSASGLSKQKTDTQYF.

V and J are TRBV28 and TRBJ1-4; D unclear. Trimming removed 4 bases from V and 3 bases from J, with 9 bases in between. This CDR3 contains 14 residues. From germline, CDR1 is MDHEN and CDR2 SYDVKM. CDR3: CASSSFGANEKLFF. The DNA of the CDR3 is TGTGCCAGCAGTTCTTTCGGGGCTAATGAAAAACTGTTTTTT.

This clonotype was found many times. This rearrangement joins TRBV5-1 to TRBJ2-2, with D tentatively TRBD2 (5 bases). The ends were cut back, 5 bases at V and 0 bases at J, with 8 bases in the middle. Germline assignment: CDR1 SGHRS and CDR2 YFSETQ. This CDR3 is built from 14 residues. The CDR3 nucleotides are TGCGCCAGCAGTACAGCGGCGAACACCGGGGAGCTGTTTTTT. Protein sequence: CASSTAANTGELFF.

This sequence joins TRBV29-1 and TRBJ2-1; no definite D call. Germline V lookup: CDR1 SQVTM, CDR2 ANQGSEA. The length of the CDR3 is 11 residues. Trimming pared 4 bases from V and 7 bases from J, leaving 8 bases between. The CDR3 here is CSVALSNEQFF. DNA of the CDR3: TGCAGCGTTGCACTATCAAATGAGCAGTTCTTC.

This clonotype appeared many times. The chain employs TRBV24-1 and TRBJ2-4; maybe TRBD2 (6 bases). The CDR3 runs 15 residues. The V gene lost 6 bases and the J gene lost 6 bases, with 17 bases spanning the gap. Per germline, CDR1 KGHDR and CDR2 SFDVKD. CDR3 amino acids: CATSSSIGGSNIQYF. The CDR3 coding sequence is TGTGCCACCAGTTCATCTATCGGAGGGTCAAACATTCAGTACTTC.

This clonotype has at least ten counts. This chain uses TRBV7-8 with TRBJ2-7, with a possible D match to TRBD2 (5 bases). CDR1 SGHVS and CDR2 FQNEAQ come from the germline V gene. The CDR3 extends over 15 amino acids. V was pared by 3 bases and J by 1 base, with 13 bases between. The CDR3 DNA reads as TGTGCCAGCAGCTTTCCATTCGGGAAATCCTACGAGCAGTACTTC. This sequence encodes CASSFPFGKSYEQYF. Drawing the rest from reference TRBV7-8 and TRBJ2-7, the complete variable domain is GAGVSQSPRYKVAKRGQDVALRCDPISGHVSLFWYQQALGQGPEFLTYFQNEAQLDKSGLPSDRFFAERPEGSVSTLKIQRTQQEDSAVYLCASSFPFGKSYEQYFGPGTRLTVT.

This clonotype was detected only a few times. This chain links TRBV5-1 with TRBJ1-5, with D possibly being TRBD1 (5 bases). With 3 bases removed from V and 4 bases from J, the gap between germline ends came to 8 bases. The CDR3 has 13 amino acids. The germline gives CDR1 SGHRS, CDR2 YFSETQ. The CDR3 region is CASSWDLNQPQHF. The DNA for the CDR3 is TGCGCCAGCAGCTGGGACTTAAATCAGCCCCAGCATTTT.

The sample holds many counts of this clonotype. The V gene is TRBV4-1, the J gene TRBJ1-6; D gene uncertain. This CDR3 region has 17 residues. CDR1 and CDR2 from the germline V gene are MGHRA and YSYEKL. V gave up 1 base and J gave up 7 bases, with 17 bases separating them. CDR3 loop: CASSQGSGVVPNSPLHF. CDR3 DNA: TGCGCCAGCAGCCAAGGGAGCGGGGTCGTCCCCAATTCACCCCTCCACTTT.

This clonotype appeared many times. The chain carries TRBV27 and TRBJ2-3; D unclear. This CDR3 is 17 amino acids long. V was cut by 2 bases and J by 0 bases, with 15 bases left in between. Looked up from germline, CDR1 is MNHEY and CDR2 is SMNVEV (reference sequence). CDR3 bases: TGTGCCAGCAGTTTACTTCCGGACGGCGCTAGCACAGATACGCAGTATTTT. Amino acids: CASSLLPDGASTDTQYF.

Many counts were recorded for this clonotype. The V call is TRBV11-2, the J call TRBJ2-5, with D perhaps given as TRBD1 or TRBD2 (5 bases each). Germline CDR1 reads SGHAT; CDR2 reads FQNNGV. The CDR3 extends over 15 amino acids. V lost 1 base, J lost 7 bases, and 16 bases lay in between. The DNA for the CDR3 is TGTGCCAGCAGCTTAGCGCGGCTGGGGGAAGGGACCCAGTACTTC. Translating it yields CASSLARLGEGTQYF.

The CDR3 DNA is TGTGCCAGTAGTCCTTCCTCGACAGGGGGTGTTAACTATGGCTACACCTTC. Its translation: CASSPSSTGGVNYGYTF. The gene calls are TRBV19 and TRBJ1-2, with 9 bases identical to TRBD1. V was clipped by 5 bases and J by 1 base; unmatched bases: 11. The CDR3 covers 17 residues. CDR1 is LNHDA and CDR2 is SQIVND in the germline V gene (reference sequence).

This clonotype was counted many times. The chain carries TRBV3-1 and TRBJ2-5, with D uncertain. The germline CDR1 and CDR2 sequences are LGHDT and YNNKEL (reference sequence). Trimming left V 1 base short and J 5 bases short, with 5 bases between. This CDR3 is 12 amino acids long. DNA for the CDR3: TGTGCCAGCAGCCAAGCGAGGGAGACCCAGTACTTC. Protein product: CASSQARETQYF.

J is TRBJ2-3 and V is TRBV7-2; D may correspond to TRBD1 or TRBD2 (6 bases each). This CDR3 has 13 residues. The ends were cut back, 4 bases at V and 4 bases at J, with 9 bases in the middle. Germline-derived CDR1 and CDR2 are SGHTA and FQGNSA. This CDR3 is CASSSEGADTQYF. The DNA for the CDR3 is TGTGCCAGCAGCTCGGAGGGGGCAGATACGCAGTATTTT.